The 16 T cell receptor beta chains reported below all come from one sample, sequenced in a study of T-cell memory formation after mild COVID-19. One entry per CDR3 protein results from TCRdb running MiXCR on the 5' RACE reads. The sample consists of roughly 110,000 distinct CDR3 sequences, about a fifth of them appearing once. Specimen: PBMCs or a T cell subset sorted from them (not recorded which). All receptors derive from a man aged 18 to 29 who had mild COVID-19 (a few samples of this study predate the infection). Cell type and time point are not known.

This clonotype has more than one count but fewer than ten. The V and J genes are TRBV4-3 and TRBJ2-7; 7 bases match TRBD2. CDR1 LGHNA and CDR2 YSLEER come from the germline V gene. CDR3 length: 14 residues. J lost 3 bases, V lost 1 base, and 3 bases had no gene match. In DNA form, the CDR3 reads TGCGCCAGCAGCCAAGTTACGGGGGGCTACGAGCAGTACTTC. It is translated as CASSQVTGGYEQYF.

The chain carries TRBV5-1 and TRBJ2-1, with D possibly being TRBD1 or TRBD2 (5 bases each). The ends were cut back, 2 bases at V and 3 bases at J, with 12 bases in the middle. The CDR3 is 15 residues long. In germline, CDR1 is SGHRS, CDR2 YFSETQ. The CDR3 is CASSFPGDHYNEQFF. The CDR3 DNA reads as TGCGCCAGCAGCTTCCCCGGGGACCACTACAATGAGCAGTTCTTC.

This clonotype has a handful of counts. The rearrangement joins TRBV5-1 to TRBJ2-5; 7 nucleotides align to TRBD1. The CDR3 has 13 amino acids. CDR1 is SGHRS and CDR2 is YFSETQ in the germline V gene. V was pared by 6 bases and J by 5 bases, with 7 bases of the junction left unmatched. The CDR3 loop reads CASIYRGGETQYF. The CDR3 DNA sequence: TGCGCCAGCATCTACAGGGGCGGGGAGACCCAGTACTTC.

The V gene is TRBV6-2 or TRBV6-3, the J gene TRBJ2-1; 12 bases map to TRBD2. The CDR3 loop spans 15 amino acids. J gave up 3 bases and V 7 bases, and 4 bases lay outside the gene matches. Germline-derived CDR1 and CDR2 are MNHEY and SVGEGT. The CDR3 DNA sequence: TGTGCCAGCACCGTGACTAGCGGGGGCTACAATGAGCAGTTCTTC. Protein sequence: CASTVTSGGYNEQFF.

This chain connects TRBV6-2 or TRBV6-3 to TRBJ2-7; possible D gene TRBD2, 6 bases. Trimming took off 2 bases at V and 3 bases at J, with 14 bases between the two ends. The CDR3 sequence is 15 residues long. Looked up from germline, CDR1 is MNHEY and CDR2 is SVGEGT. CDR3 sequence reads: CASSYDLRGDYEQYV. The CDR3 DNA reads TGTGCCAGCAGTTACGATCTGCGGGGCGACTACGAGCAGTACGTC.

This clonotype was recorded many times. The CDR3 protein is CATSRDSGGAGETQYF. CDR3 sequence (DNA): TGTGCCACCAGCAGAGATTCAGGGGGCGCCGGGGAGACCCAGTACTTC. The gene calls are TRBV15 and TRBJ2-5, with TRBD1 matching 8 bases. The junction had 8 bases not matched to a gene; V was cut back by 0 bases and J by 5 bases. There are 16 residues in the CDR3. CDR1 and CDR2 from the germline V gene are LNHNV and YYDKDF (reference sequence).

There are a few counts of this clonotype. This sequence joins TRBV5-1 and TRBJ2-7, with D maybe TRBD1 (5 bases). CDR1 is SGHRS and CDR2 is YFSETQ in the germline V gene. V was clipped by 1 base and J by 1 base, with 9 bases between them. The CDR3 spans 14 residues. The CDR3 bases are TGCGCCAGCAGCTTGAGTGGGGCGTCCTACGAGCAGTACTTC. This encodes CASSLSGASYEQYF.

V is TRBV5-1 and J is TRBJ1-2, with TRBD1 matching 8 bases. CDR1 SGHRS and CDR2 YFSETQ come from the germline V gene. CDR3 size: 15 residues. V trimming: 2 bases; J trimming: 4 bases; junction bases outside the gene matches: 7. CDR3 nucleotides: TGCGCCAGCAGCTTTTTGCAGGGGGCCGGCTATGGCTACACCTTC. Translated: CASSFLQGAGYGYTF.

This chain uses TRBV27 with TRBJ2-3; TRBD2 agrees at 10 bases. Germline V gene lookup returns CDR1 MNHEY and CDR2 SMNVEV (reference sequence). The trim removed 6 bases at V and 6 bases at J, leaving 12 bases unmatched. This CDR3 contains 16 residues. CDR3 nucleotide sequence: TGTGCCAGCAGCTTCACTAGCGGGGTTCCGCTGGATACGCAGTATTTT. This encodes CASSFTSGVPLDTQYF.

The rearrangement uses TRBV29-1 and TRBJ2-7; D might be TRBD1 or TRBD2, each matching 5 bases. This CDR3 has 13 residues. V was pared by 1 base and J by 2 bases, with 9 bases between. The germline gives CDR1 SQVTM, CDR2 ANQGSEA. CDR3 in DNA: TGCAGCGTTGAAGTCGGGACGCCCTACGAGCAGTACTTC. Amino acids: CSVEVGTPYEQYF.

This clonotype was picked up a small number of times. The chain links TRBV7-9 to TRBJ2-2, with TRBD1 matching over 9 bases. The ends lost 3 bases at V and 7 bases at J; junction bases unmatched: 9. Germline V gene data show CDR1 as SEHNR and CDR2 as FQNEAQ (reference sequence). The CDR3 is 16 amino acids. The CDR3 region has the DNA TGTGCCAGCAGCTTCCCGGGACAGGGCGGTGACGGGGAGCTGTTTTTT. Translation: CASSFPGQGGDGELFF.

This clonotype has only a few counts. The rearrangement uses TRBV6-8 and TRBJ1-5, with D unclear. V lost 6 bases and J 7 bases, leaving 28 bases between the germline ends. There are 18 residues in the CDR3. Germline lookup yields CDR1 MNHGY and CDR2 SAAAGT. The CDR3 region is CASRHPQFSVAGNQPQHF. The CDR3 DNA reads TGTGCCAGCAGACACCCCCAATTCTCAGTGGCGGGAAACCAGCCCCAGCATTTT.

The table lists this clonotype with a few counts. The chain combines TRBV11-2 with TRBJ2-7; weak D call: TRBD2 (6 bases). V gave up 3 bases and J gave up 3 bases, with 15 bases separating them. The germline gives CDR1 SGHAT, CDR2 FQNNGV. CDR3 length: 15 residues. The CDR3 bases are TGTGCCAGCAGCTTCAGGAGGGGACCCCTCTACGAGCAGTACTTC. Its protein is CASSFRRGPLYEQYF.

Details on this clonotype: A read error may explain this, as a much larger clone is one base away. This sequence joins TRBV12-3 or TRBV12-4 and TRBJ2-4; D is possibly TRBD1 (5 bases). The CDR3 has 11 residues. The CDR3 DNA sequence: TGTGACAGCAGTTCGACAGTTAGACAGTACTTC. Protein: CDSSSTVRQYF.

V is TRBV7-9 and J is TRBJ2-2, with no clear D. V lost 5 bases to trimming and J lost 1 base, with 14 bases between them. CDR1 and CDR2 from the germline V gene are SEHNR and FQNEAQ (reference sequence). This CDR3 has 16 amino acids. The CDR3 loop reads CASSRQMWENTGELFF. CDR3 DNA sequence: TGTGCCAGCAGCCGCCAAATGTGGGAGAACACCGGGGAGCTGTTTTTT.

This clonotype showed up just a few times. The rearrangement uses TRBV12-3 or TRBV12-4 and TRBJ1-1; D uncertain. V lost 1 base and J lost 5, with 11 bases in between. The CDR3 sequence is 14 residues long. The chain's CDR3 is CASSLGWKWTEAFF. As DNA, the CDR3 is TGTGCCAGCAGTTTAGGCTGGAAGTGGACTGAAGCTTTCTTT.